The rows below give T cell receptor beta chains drawn from one sample of a study of T cell repertoires in cytomegalovirus infection. Each CDR3 protein is one row after TCRdb ran MiXCR on the reads. The data hold some 250,000 distinct CDR3 sequences, with approximately 9.1% observed a single time. Material for sequencing was PBMCs. These receptors originate from a human donor in good health (CMV status not recorded). Some clones in this sample may be carry-over from other donors' samples. Both conserved end residues are part of each CDR3. The order of the fields is V gene, D gene, clone size, J gene, CDR3 DNA, CDR3 protein. The D gene is left open where the match is weak. Not every row has a clone size; where given, it reads once, few, many or a size class.

V gene: TRBV7-4; D gene: -; clone size: many; J gene: TRBJ2-1; CDR3 DNA: TGTGCCAGCAGCTCCTGGGACGATGAGCAGTTCTTC; CDR3 protein: CASSSWDDEQFF
V gene: TRBV14; D gene: -; clone size: -; J gene: TRBJ2-7; CDR3 DNA: TGTGCCAGCAGCCAGAGGACAGCTTTTGACGAGCAGTACTTC; CDR3 protein: CASSQRTAFDEQYF
V gene: TRBV28; D gene: -; clone size: many; J gene: TRBJ1-6; CDR3 DNA: TGTGCCAGCAGTCCGGAAGGGTTCAGATCACCCCTCCACTTT; CDR3 protein: CASSPEGFRSPLHF
V gene: TRBV7-2; D gene: TRBD1; clone size: many; J gene: TRBJ1-2; CDR3 DNA: TGTGCCAGCAGCTTAGAGCGGGGGCAGGGGGCGAGGGGCTACACCTTC; CDR3 protein: CASSLERGQGARGYTF
V gene: TRBV20-1; D gene: TRBD1; clone size: few; J gene: TRBJ2-5; CDR3 DNA: TGCAGTGCTACCCGGACAGGGGAACAAGAGACCCAGTACTTC; CDR3 protein: CSATRTGEQETQYF
V gene: TRBV7-9; D gene: -; clone size: many; J gene: TRBJ1-1; CDR3 DNA: TGTGCCAGCAGCTCAGCAGGCACTGAAGCTTTCTTT; CDR3 protein: CASSSAGTEAFF
V gene: TRBV6-5; D gene: TRBD1; clone size: few; J gene: TRBJ1-1; CDR3 DNA: TGTGCCAGCAGTCACCGGGACAGGGTCCCTGAAGCTTTCTTT; CDR3 protein: CASSHRDRVPEAFF
V gene: TRBV7-2; D gene: TRBD2; clone size: many; J gene: TRBJ2-1; CDR3 DNA: TGTGCCAGCAGCTTAGTTCCGAAGGGTAGCGGGAGTATGGATGAGCAGTTCTTC; CDR3 protein: CASSLVPKGSGSMDEQFF
V gene: TRBV7-9; D gene: -; clone size: many; J gene: TRBJ1-5; CDR3 DNA: TGTGCCAGCAGCCGCGAGGGCAATCAGCCCCAGCATTTT; CDR3 protein: CASSREGNQPQHF
V gene: TRBV12-3/TRBV12-4; D gene: -; clone size: many; J gene: TRBJ1-5; CDR3 DNA: TGTGCCAGCAGTCCAGGACCGCAGCCCCAGCATTTT; CDR3 protein: CASSPGPQPQHF
V gene: TRBV27; D gene: -; clone size: few; J gene: TRBJ1-5; CDR3 DNA: TGTGCCAGCAGTTTACGGAATAGCAATCAGCCCCAGCATTTT; CDR3 protein: CASSLRNSNQPQHF
V gene: TRBV20-1; D gene: -; clone size: many; J gene: TRBJ1-1; CDR3 DNA: TGCAGTGCTAGGCTCCGAGGGATGAACACTGAAGCTTTCTTT; CDR3 protein: CSARLRGMNTEAFF
V gene: TRBV3-1; D gene: -; clone size: -; J gene: TRBJ1-1; CDR3 DNA: TGTGCCAGCAGCCCTCTCAGATCTGCCGGGCAGCGGAACACTGAAGCTTTCTTT; CDR3 protein: CASSPLRSAGQRNTEAFF
V gene: TRBV7-6; D gene: TRBD2; clone size: few; J gene: TRBJ2-3; CDR3 DNA: TGTGCCAGCAGCTTGGTAGCGGGAATGACAGATACGCAGTATTTT; CDR3 protein: CASSLVAGMTDTQYF
V gene: TRBV12-3/TRBV12-4; D gene: -; clone size: many; J gene: TRBJ1-1; CDR3 DNA: TGTGCCAGCAGTTTAGGGACAGAGAACACTGAAGCTTTCTTT; CDR3 protein: CASSLGTENTEAFF
V gene: TRBV5-1; D gene: -; clone size: -; J gene: TRBJ1-6; CDR3 DNA: TGCGCCAGCAGGACAGAGAGTAATTCACCCCTCCACTTT; CDR3 protein: CASRTESNSPLHF
V gene: TRBV4-2; D gene: -; clone size: -; J gene: TRBJ2-7; CDR3 DNA: TGTGCCAGCAGCCAAGGTCCAGGGGACTCCTACGAGCAGTACTTC; CDR3 protein: CASSQGPGDSYEQYF
V gene: TRBV7-2; D gene: -; clone size: -; J gene: TRBJ1-5; CDR3 DNA: TGTGCCAGCAGCGATGGATCCGGGGGGGTTCTGACGGGCAATCAGCCCCAGCATTTT; CDR3 protein: CASSDGSGGVLTGNQPQHF
V gene: TRBV30; D gene: TRBD1; clone size: few; J gene: TRBJ1-2; CDR3 DNA: TGTGCCTGGAGGGAGGACAGGGGGTTAGATGGCTACACCTTC; CDR3 protein: CAWREDRGLDGYTF
V gene: TRBV12-3/TRBV12-4; D gene: -; clone size: many; J gene: TRBJ2-1; CDR3 DNA: TGTGCCAGCAGCCAACCTAAGGGCCGCGCTGGGGAGCAGTTCTTC; CDR3 protein: CASSQPKGRAGEQFF
V gene: TRBV19; D gene: TRBD2; clone size: many; J gene: TRBJ2-7; CDR3 DNA: TGTGCCAGTAGTAACACAGCGGGAGGGCCAGGCGAGCAGTACTTC; CDR3 protein: CASSNTAGGPGEQYF
V gene: TRBV7-2; D gene: TRBD2; clone size: many; J gene: TRBJ2-1; CDR3 DNA: TGTGCCAGCAGCTTAGTGTTGACTAGCGGGAGTCGCAATGAGCAGTTCTTC; CDR3 protein: CASSLVLTSGSRNEQFF
V gene: TRBV7-2; D gene: -; clone size: many; J gene: TRBJ2-7; CDR3 DNA: TGTGCCAGCAGCCCACATAGGTGGGTTTCTATTTACGAGCAGTACTTC; CDR3 protein: CASSPHRWVSIYEQYF
V gene: TRBV7-9; D gene: TRBD2; clone size: many; J gene: TRBJ2-1; CDR3 DNA: TGTGCCAGCAGCTTAGTTAGCGGGAGCAATGAGCAGTTCTTC; CDR3 protein: CASSLVSGSNEQFF
V gene: TRBV2; D gene: -; clone size: few; J gene: TRBJ1-5; CDR3 DNA: TGTGCCAGCAGTGAATGGGCGGGAAGGATAGACCCTTTAGGGCAGCCCCAGCATTTT; CDR3 protein: CASSEWAGRIDPLGQPQHF
V gene: TRBV10-3; D gene: TRBD1; clone size: many; J gene: TRBJ1-1; CDR3 DNA: TGTGCCATCAGTGCGCCGGGACAGGGAAGCCCTGAAGCTTTCTTT; CDR3 protein: CAISAPGQGSPEAFF
V gene: TRBV3-1; D gene: -; clone size: few; J gene: TRBJ2-7; CDR3 DNA: TGTGCCAGCAGCCAAATGTTTAAAGCGGGCTACGAGCAGTACTTC; CDR3 protein: CASSQMFKAGYEQYF
V gene: TRBV19; D gene: -; clone size: many; J gene: TRBJ1-1; CDR3 DNA: TGTGCCAGTAGTATTAACACTGAAGCTTTCTTT; CDR3 protein: CASSINTEAFF
V gene: TRBV7-2; D gene: TRBD2; clone size: few; J gene: TRBJ2-7; CDR3 DNA: TGTGCCAGCAGTTATGCCGGGACTAGCGGGATCTCCTACGAGCAGTACTTC; CDR3 protein: CASSYAGTSGISYEQYF
V gene: TRBV7-8; D gene: -; clone size: many; J gene: TRBJ1-1; CDR3 DNA: TGTGCCAGCAGCTCCACCCCTTTGAACACTGAAGCTTTCTTT; CDR3 protein: CASSSTPLNTEAFF
V gene: TRBV6-2/TRBV6-3; D gene: TRBD2; clone size: many; J gene: TRBJ2-5; CDR3 DNA: TGTGCCAGCGCATACGGGGGGGCTGGCCAAGAGACCCAGTACTTC; CDR3 protein: CASAYGGAGQETQYF
V gene: TRBV20-1; D gene: -; clone size: -; J gene: TRBJ2-1; CDR3 DNA: TGCAGTGCTAGAGAAACGGCAGGCGTTGAGCAGTTCTTC; CDR3 protein: CSARETAGVEQFF
V gene: TRBV6-1; D gene: TRBD2; clone size: many; J gene: TRBJ2-7; CDR3 DNA: TGTGCCAGCAGCCCTCAAGCGGGGGGAATCTACGAGCAGTACTTC; CDR3 protein: CASSPQAGGIYEQYF
V gene: TRBV20-1; D gene: -; clone size: few; J gene: TRBJ2-3; CDR3 DNA: TGCAGTGCTGAGGGCGGGCGGAATACGCAGTATTTT; CDR3 protein: CSAEGGRNTQYF
V gene: TRBV7-6; D gene: TRBD2; clone size: few; J gene: TRBJ2-7; CDR3 DNA: TGTGCCAGCAGCTTAGGAGCGGGGTCCCACGAGCAGTACTTC; CDR3 protein: CASSLGAGSHEQYF
V gene: TRBV7-2; D gene: -; clone size: many; J gene: TRBJ1-2; CDR3 DNA: TGTGCCAGCAGCTTAGAAGGGGGGAGGGGGTACTTC; CDR3 protein: CASSLEGGRGYF
V gene: TRBV20-1; D gene: -; clone size: -; J gene: TRBJ2-3; CDR3 DNA: TGCAGTGCCCCGGGACTGCATAAAGATACGCAGTATTTT; CDR3 protein: CSAPGLHKDTQYF
V gene: TRBV27; D gene: -; clone size: many; J gene: TRBJ2-1; CDR3 DNA: TGTGCCAGCAGTTTAAAGCCCTACAATGAGCAGTTCTTC; CDR3 protein: CASSLKPYNEQFF
V gene: TRBV10-2; D gene: TRBD2; clone size: many; J gene: TRBJ2-5; CDR3 DNA: TGCGCCAGCAGGGGACTAGCGGGAGTAGAGGAGACCCAGTACTTC; CDR3 protein: CASRGLAGVEETQYF
V gene: TRBV7-2; D gene: TRBD1; clone size: many; J gene: TRBJ1-5; CDR3 DNA: TGTGCCAGCAGCAAAAGTTCAGGGGGTGTCAATCAGCCCCAGCATTTT; CDR3 protein: CASSKSSGGVNQPQHF
V gene: TRBV7-6; D gene: -; clone size: -; J gene: TRBJ1-1; CDR3 DNA: TGTGCCAGCAGCTTATTATCGGGCAGTGAAGCTTTCTTT; CDR3 protein: CASSLLSGSEAFF
V gene: TRBV7-2; D gene: -; clone size: many; J gene: TRBJ2-3; CDR3 DNA: TGTGCCAGCAGCATTACGAGGGGGGGCCTTAGCACAGATACGCAGTATTTT; CDR3 protein: CASSITRGGLSTDTQYF
V gene: TRBV10-2; D gene: -; clone size: few; J gene: TRBJ2-7; CDR3 DNA: TGCGCCAGCAGTTTACCCGGGACTTCATCATCAGCCGCCTACGAGCAGTACTTC; CDR3 protein: CASSLPGTSSSAAYEQYF
V gene: TRBV7-9; D gene: -; clone size: few; J gene: TRBJ2-1; CDR3 DNA: TGTGCCAGCAGCTTCCGAACCGGCAATGAGCAGTTCTTC; CDR3 protein: CASSFRTGNEQFF
V gene: TRBV7-2; D gene: -; clone size: many; J gene: TRBJ2-1; CDR3 DNA: TGTGCCAGCAGCTTAAGCCGTCGGGACTGGTTCTTC; CDR3 protein: CASSLSRRDWFF
V gene: TRBV19; D gene: -; clone size: few; J gene: TRBJ2-4; CDR3 DNA: TGTGCCAGTAGTATGGAAAGGCTAGCCAAAAACATTCAGTACTTC; CDR3 protein: CASSMERLAKNIQYF
V gene: TRBV7-2; D gene: TRBD1; clone size: many; J gene: TRBJ1-2; CDR3 DNA: TGTGCCAGCAGTACGGGACAGAACTATGGCTACACCTTC; CDR3 protein: CASSTGQNYGYTF
V gene: TRBV6-2/TRBV6-3; D gene: -; clone size: -; J gene: TRBJ2-5; CDR3 DNA: TGTGCCAGCAGTTACACGGGACTGCAAGAGACCCAGTACTTC; CDR3 protein: CASSYTGLQETQYF
V gene: TRBV20-1; D gene: TRBD2; clone size: many; J gene: TRBJ2-5; CDR3 DNA: TGCAGTTTTCGTATTAGCGGGCAAGAGACCCAGTACTTC; CDR3 protein: CSFRISGQETQYF
V gene: TRBV19; D gene: -; clone size: -; J gene: TRBJ1-1; CDR3 DNA: TGTGCCAGGAGCCGGGGCAGGGCGAACACTGAAGCTTTCTTT; CDR3 protein: CARSRGRANTEAFF
V gene: TRBV7-2; D gene: -; clone size: -; J gene: TRBJ2-7; CDR3 DNA: TGTGCCAGCAGCTCACAGACAGGTTTCTACGAGCAGTACTTC; CDR3 protein: CASSSQTGFYEQYF
V gene: TRBV7-9; D gene: TRBD1; clone size: few; J gene: TRBJ2-5; CDR3 DNA: TGTGCCAGCAGCACTTCCGGGACAGGGGCGAATCAAGAGACCCAGTACTTC; CDR3 protein: CASSTSGTGANQETQYF
V gene: TRBV7-6; D gene: -; clone size: -; J gene: TRBJ2-7; CDR3 DNA: TGTGCTAGCAGCGGAGGTGGCGAGCAGTACTTC; CDR3 protein: CASSGGGEQYF